Following are 13 T cell receptor beta chains from one sample sequenced in a study of brain T cells in children with intractable seizures. Sequenced by immunoSEQ multiplex PCR; TCRdb stores in-frame clones only, minus some. Of 88,000 or so clones in the sample, about 90% were seen once. The sequences come from peripheral blood, collected at surgery. These receptors all stem from a girl aged 2-9 years with Rasmussen encephalitis and intractable seizures.

The chain uses TRBV11-2 and TRBJ1-1, with D tentatively TRBD1 (6 bases). The CDR3 is 16 residues long. Germline V gives CDR1 SGHAT, CDR2 FQNNGV. V was shortened by 4 bases and J by 0 bases, with 15 bases between the two germline ends. The CDR3 region has the DNA TGTGCCAGCAGCTCAAAAGGACAGCTCATGAACACTGAAGCTTTCTTT. It specifies CASSSKGQLMNTEAFF.

This sequence joins TRBV7-8 and TRBJ2-7; 7 positions match TRBD1. The CDR3 has 15 amino acids. Trimming at V came to 5 bases and at J to 2 bases, leaving 9 bases not matched to a gene. From germline, CDR1 is SGHVS and CDR2 FQNEAQ. The CDR3 spells CASSPQGQLPYEQYF. For the CDR3, the DNA is TGTGCCAGCAGCCCTCAGGGACAGCTTCCCTACGAGCAGTACTTC.

The rearrangement uses TRBV10-3 and TRBJ2-1; D not resolved. The CDR3 consists of 15 residues. The V end lost 5 bases, the J end lost 4 bases, and 15 bases lay between the germline ends. The germline CDR1 and CDR2 sequences are ENHRY and SYGVKD. CDR3 in DNA: TGTGCCATCAGTCTTTCGGACGTAGCATACAATGAGCAGTTCTTC. It specifies CAISLSDVAYNEQFF.

V and J are TRBV19 and TRBJ2-7; 11 bases fit TRBD1. J was trimmed by 4 bases and V by 8 bases; bases with no gene match: 7. CDR1 and CDR2 from the germline V gene are LNHDA and SQIVND (reference sequence). The CDR3 runs to 14 residues. CDR3: CASSPGQGEYEQYF. The CDR3 nucleotides read TGTGCCAGTTCGCCGGGACAGGGGGAATACGAGCAGTACTTC.

The chain employs TRBV28 and TRBJ2-3; D possibly corresponds to TRBD1 (6 bases). Germline V gene lookup returns CDR1 MDHEN and CDR2 SYDVKM. The CDR3 has 16 residues. The V gene lost 1 base and the J gene lost 4 bases, with 15 bases spanning the gap. CDR3 amino acids: CASSLFLGRGADTQYF. The CDR3 coding sequence is TGTGCCAGCAGTTTATTCCTGGGCAGGGGAGCAGATACGCAGTATTTT.

V usage is TRBV29-1 and J usage is TRBJ1-1; D possibly corresponds to TRBD1 (5 bases). V was shortened by 6 bases and J by 3 bases, with 11 bases between the two germline ends. The CDR3 contains 12 residues. In germline, CDR1 is SQVTM, CDR2 ANQGSEA. CDR3 coding DNA: TGCAGCGTGGGGGTAGGGGACACTGAAGCTTTCTTT. Translated, it gives CSVGVGDTEAFF.

The CDR3 sequence: CASSLDEVPYEQYF. As DNA, the CDR3 is TGTGCCAGCAGCTTAGATGAGGTTCCCTACGAGCAGTACTTC. The chain uses TRBV11-1 and TRBJ2-7; D is ambiguous. The CDR3 contains 14 residues. V lost 1 base and J 2 bases, leaving 9 bases between the germline ends. CDR1 is SGHAT and CDR2 is FQDESV in the germline V gene (reference sequence). Variable domain in full (rest from reference TRBV11-1 and TRBJ2-7): EAEVAQSPRYKITEKSQAVAFWCDPISGHATLYWYRQILGQGPELLVQFQDESVVDDSQLPKDRFSAERLKGVDSTLKIQPAELGDSAMYLCASSLDEVPYEQYFGPGTRLTVT.

V and J are TRBV19 and TRBJ2-2; 12 bases fit TRBD2. CDR1 and CDR2 (germline): LNHDA, SQIVND (reference sequence). There are 15 residues in the CDR3. V dropped 7 bases and J dropped 6; count of bases not matched to a gene: 6. This CDR3 reads CASIPSGRVAGELFF. CDR3 in DNA: TGTGCCAGTATCCCTAGCGGGAGGGTCGCCGGGGAGCTGTTTTTT.

The rearrangement links TRBV7-9 to TRBJ2-6; 9 bases agree with TRBD2. Germline V gene lookup returns CDR1 SEHNR and CDR2 FQNEAQ (reference sequence). There are 16 residues in the CDR3. The CDR3 DNA sequence: TGTGCGGCGGGGGGGCCGTTTGCTCCTCGGGCCAACGTCCTGACTTTC. Amino acids: CAAGGPFAPRANVLTF.

The J gene is TRBJ2-5, the V gene TRBV6-5; D is undetermined. Germline V lookup: CDR1 MNHEY, CDR2 SVGAGI. The CDR3 spans 12 residues. V gave up 8 bases and J gave up 2 bases, with 9 bases separating them. The CDR3 DNA reads TGTGCCAGCGGCACGCGTCAAGAGACCCAGTACTTC. Its translation is CASGTRQETQYF.

The rearrangement uses TRBV7-2 and TRBJ1-2, with D possibly TRBD1 on 5 matching bases. This CDR3 spans 13 amino acids. Looked up from germline, CDR1 is SGHTA and CDR2 is FQGNSA. Deletions cut 3 bases from V and 6 bases from J, with 11 bases between. Here the CDR3 DNA reads TGTGCCAGCAGCTTTGTCCGAGGGGATGGCTACACCTTC. This encodes CASSFVRGDGYTF.

V gene TRBV24-1 combines with J gene TRBJ2-2, with 7 bases identical to TRBD2. After removal of 5 bases from V and 0 bases from J, the junction contained 5 bases not matched to a gene. The CDR3 is 16 residues long. Germline V CDR1 and CDR2: KGHDR, SFDVKD. The CDR3 DNA follows: TGTGCCACCAGTGGGGGGGGACTGCCGAACACCGGGGAGCTGTTTTTT. It specifies CATSGGGLPNTGELFF.

This chain uses TRBV12-5 with TRBJ1-1; no clear D gene. The germline V gene has CDR1 LGHNT and CDR2 FRNRAP. V was clipped by 8 bases and J by 5 bases, with 15 bases between them. The CDR3 is made up of 13 amino acids. This CDR3 reads CASIGEPPTEAFF. The CDR3 DNA follows: TGTGCTAGTATTGGGGAGCCACCGACTGAAGCTTTCTTT.